This passage covers 17 T cell receptor beta chains from one sample sequenced in a study of T cell responses to AZD1222 COVID-19 vaccine. Here immunoSEQ multiplex PCR was the method, and the copy in TCRdb shows in-frame clones only, minus some. The sample includes some 130,000 clones, more than 85% of them seen just once. Sequencing was performed on peripheral blood, taken on day 0 of AZD1222 vaccination. The receptors were sampled from an adult in good health.

The chain links TRBV2 to TRBJ2-7; TRBD1 agrees at 9 bases. Germline values: CDR1 SNHLY, CDR2 FYNNEI. The CDR3 runs to 13 residues. Trimming took 8 bases from V and 5 from J; bases not matched to a gene: 7. DNA for the CDR3: TGTGCCAGCCACGGACAGGGGTTCCACGAGCAGTACTTC. Its translation: CASHGQGFHEQYF.

The count of this clone is one. The gene calls are TRBV5-4 and TRBJ1-3; D may be TRBD1 (6 bases). Germline CDR1 is SGHNT and CDR2 is YYREEE (reference sequence). V gave up 4 bases and J gave up 4 bases, with 18 bases separating them. The CDR3 consists of 16 residues. The CDR3 sequence: CASSRGPGTGGNTIYF. CDR3 nucleotide sequence: TGTGCCAGCAGCCGGGGGCCGGGGACGGGGGGAAACACCATATATTTT.

The rearrangement uses TRBV11-3 and TRBJ2-1, with 10 bases identical to TRBD2. The CDR3 extends over 17 amino acids. V shed 5 bases and J 9 bases; nucleotides not matched to a gene: 16. CDR1 and CDR2 (germline): SGHNT, YENEEA. The CDR3 sequence: CASSIRASGRAGGEQFF. CDR3 coding DNA: TGTGCCAGCAGCATAAGGGCCAGCGGGAGGGCCGGGGGTGAGCAGTTCTTC.

This chain links TRBV7-2 with TRBJ2-1; D gene uncertain. This CDR3 is built from 15 residues. V lost 5 bases and J lost 0, with 11 bases in between. Germline CDR1 SGHTA, CDR2 FQGNSA. CDR3 sequence (DNA): TGTGCCAGCAGCCCGAGCGAGAGCTCCTACAATGAGCAGTTCTTC. This encodes CASSPSESSYNEQFF.

This sequence joins TRBV18 and TRBJ2-7; 10 bases map to TRBD1. The CDR3 consists of 18 residues. Trimming at V came to 3 bases and at J to 3 bases, leaving 14 bases not matched to a gene. CDR1 and CDR2 from the germline V gene are KGHSH and LQKENI. CDR3 in amino acids: CASSPIPPGQGRNYEQYF. The DNA of the CDR3 is TGTGCCAGCTCACCTATTCCCCCGGGACAGGGGCGCAACTACGAGCAGTACTTC.

The rearrangement links TRBV11-3 to TRBJ2-7, with a tentative D call TRBD2 (6 bases). CDR1 SGHNT and CDR2 YENEEA come from the germline V gene. The CDR3 is made up of 15 amino acids. V lost 5 bases and J lost 4, with 18 bases in between. The CDR3 protein is CASSAGNVAGYEQYF. As DNA, the CDR3 is TGTGCCAGCAGCGCGGGGAACGTGGCTGGGTACGAGCAGTACTTC. Together with reference TRBV11-3 and TRBJ2-7, the CDR3 gives the full variable domain: EAGVVQSPRYKIIEKKQPVAFWCNPISGHNTLYWYLQNLGQGPELLIRYENEEAVDDSQLPKDRFSAERLKGVDSTLKIQPAELGDSAVYLCASSAGNVAGYEQYFGPGTRLTVT.

This clone occurred once. The rearrangement links TRBV2 to TRBJ2-1; 11 bases fit TRBD2. J was trimmed by 1 base and V by 0 bases; bases with no gene match: 8. The CDR3 runs 19 residues. Per the germline V gene, CDR1 is SNHLY and CDR2 is FYNNEI. This chain's CDR3 is CASSEASPGLAVSYNEQFF. CDR3 bases: TGTGCCAGCAGTGAAGCCTCACCGGGACTAGCGGTTTCCTACAATGAGCAGTTCTTC.

J is TRBJ2-1 and V is TRBV7-9; unclear D gene. This CDR3 has 15 residues. The germline gives CDR1 SEHNR, CDR2 FQNEAQ (reference sequence). Deletions cut 1 base from V and 0 bases from J, with 7 bases between. The CDR3 loop reads CASSLDGSSYNEQFF. In nucleotides, the CDR3 is TGTGCCAGCAGCTTAGACGGAAGCTCCTACAATGAGCAGTTCTTC.

CDR3 region: CASSFRGFLAGVPKNIQYF. CDR3 nucleotide sequence: TGTGCCAGCAGCTTCAGGGGGTTTCTAGCGGGAGTACCCAAAAACATTCAGTACTTC. This chain joins TRBV7-2 and TRBJ2-4, with TRBD2 identical over 10 bases. The germline CDR1 and CDR2 sequences are SGHTA and FQGNSA. The CDR3 loop spans 19 amino acids. Unmatched junction bases numbered 13, after V lost 3 bases and J lost 2 bases.

The V and J genes are TRBV27 and TRBJ2-7, with D maybe TRBD1 (6 bases). The CDR3 runs 13 residues. V was cut by 8 bases and J by 5 bases, with 16 bases left in between. The germline CDR1 and CDR2 sequences are MNHEY and SMNVEV (reference sequence). The DNA of the CDR3 is TGTGCCAGCTCCCCGTCCCAGGGGAACGAGCAGTACTTC. It encodes CASSPSQGNEQYF.

The CDR3 sequence is CASSPGPGKLFF. The CDR3 nucleotides read TGTGCCAGCAGCCCAGGGCCCGGAAAACTGTTTTTT. The J gene is TRBJ1-4, the V gene TRBV5-4; D may be TRBD1 (5 bases). This CDR3 comprises 12 residues. Germline CDR1 and CDR2: SGHNT and YYREEE (reference sequence). The germline V and J ends were trimmed by 4 bases and 10 bases, with 11 bases remaining between them. Full variable domain (missing parts from reference TRBV5-4 and TRBJ1-4): ETGVTQSPTHLIKTRGQQVTLRCSSQSGHNTVSWYQQALGQGPQFIFQYYREEENGRGNFPPRFSGLQFPNYSSELNVNALELDDSALYLCASSPGPGKLFFGSGTQLSVL.

J is TRBJ2-7 and V is TRBV28; D remains ambiguous. Germline V lookup: CDR1 MDHEN, CDR2 SYDVKM. The CDR3 is 12 residues long. Trimming took 3 bases from V and 7 from J, leaving 10 bases between them. CDR3 sequence (DNA): TGTGCCAGCAGTTTGGGATCGCGGGAGCAGTACTTC. This codes for CASSLGSREQYF.

This rearrangement joins TRBV30 to TRBJ1-2; 7 bases agree with TRBD1. CDR3 size: 14 residues. V lost 5 bases, J lost 7 bases, and 13 bases stayed unmatched. Germline V gene lookup returns CDR1 GTSNPN and CDR2 SVGIG (reference sequence). CDR3 sequence reads: CAWGQGTVTGGYTF. CDR3 nucleotide sequence: TGTGCCTGGGGACAAGGGACAGTGACTGGTGGCTACACCTTC.

J is TRBJ2-3 and V is TRBV7-2; 7 bases are a match to TRBD2. Germline V gene data show CDR1 as SGHTA and CDR2 as FQGNSA. The length of the CDR3 is 12 residues. Germline trimming cut 0 bases from V and 11 bases from J; bases unmatched to any gene: 2. The CDR3 reads CASSLALAEQYF. In DNA form, the CDR3 reads TGTGCCAGCAGCTTAGCCCTAGCGGAGCAGTATTTT. Together with reference TRBV7-2 and TRBJ2-3, the CDR3 gives the full variable domain: GAGVSQSPSNKVTEKGKDVELRCDPISGHTALYWYRQSLGQGLEFLIYFQGNSAPDKSGLPSDRFSAERTGGSVSTLTIQRTQQEDSAVYLCASSLALAEQYFGPGTRLTVL.

V is TRBV6-5 and J is TRBJ1-5; 10 nucleotides align to TRBD1. The CDR3 runs to 15 residues. V lost 5 bases to trimming and J lost 5 bases; unmatched junction nucleotides: 6. Per germline, CDR1 MNHEY and CDR2 SVGAGI. The DNA for the CDR3 is TGTGCCAGCAGTAGCACCGGGACAGGGGATCAGCCCCAGCATTTT. Amino acids: CASSSTGTGDQPQHF.

The V gene is TRBV5-4, the J gene TRBJ2-5; D ambiguous. The germline V gene encodes CDR1 SGHNT and CDR2 YYREEE (reference sequence). V lost 2 bases, J lost 7 bases, and 12 bases lay in between. CDR3 length: 13 residues. The CDR3 DNA reads as TGTGCCAGCAGCTTCCCGGGCGGATGGACCCAGTACTTC. This translates into CASSFPGGWTQYF.

The V gene is TRBV28, the J gene TRBJ1-6; D is unresolved. V was cut by 6 bases and J by 5 bases, with 14 bases left in between. The CDR3 is made up of 15 amino acids. The germline gives CDR1 MDHEN, CDR2 SYDVKM. The CDR3 is CASSPAGANNSPLHF. The CDR3 DNA reads TGTGCCAGCAGCCCAGCGGGAGCAAATAATTCACCCCTCCACTTT.